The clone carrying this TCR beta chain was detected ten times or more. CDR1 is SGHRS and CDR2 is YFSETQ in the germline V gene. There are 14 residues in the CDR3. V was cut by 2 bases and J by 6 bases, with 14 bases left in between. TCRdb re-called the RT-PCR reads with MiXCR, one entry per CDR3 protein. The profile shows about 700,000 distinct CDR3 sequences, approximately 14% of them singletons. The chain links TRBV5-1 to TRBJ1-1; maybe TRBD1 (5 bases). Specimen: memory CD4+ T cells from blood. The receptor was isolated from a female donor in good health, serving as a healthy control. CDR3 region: CASSLTGARAEAFF. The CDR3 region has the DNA TGCGCCAGCAGCTTAACCGGGGCACGGGCTGAAGCTTTCTTT.